The rows below give T cell receptor beta chains drawn from one sample of a study of shared clonotypes between healthy human individuals. Some clones are missing from TCRdb's copy, which holds only in-frame ones; the method was immunoSEQ multiplex PCR. The sample records hundreds of thousands of clones, around 72% being singletons. The specimen was memory CD4+ T cells sorted from blood. The receptor source for this set is a woman in her 30s in good health. CDR3s include the opening cysteine and the closing phenylalanine or tryptophan. A D gene is named only where the DNA matches it firmly. A row's size may be missing; if present it is once, few, many or a size class.

>TRBJ2-6|TRBD1|.|TRBV11-2
TGTGCCAGCAGCCCCGACAGGGTTGGGGCCAACGTCCTGACTTTC
CASSPDRVGANVLTF
>TRBJ1-6|.|.|TRBV30
TGTGCCTGGAGTAATTTAGGGGAGTCACCCCTCCACTTT
CAWSNLGESPLHF
>TRBJ1-5|.|few|TRBV6-1
TGTGCCAGCAGTCCAGAGGTAGATCAGCCCCAGCATTTT
CASSPEVDQPQHF
>TRBJ1-5|TRBD1|few|TRBV28
TGTGCCAGCAGTATACAGGGGAGGTTCCAGCATTTT
CASSIQGRFQHF
>TRBJ2-2|.|.|TRBV11-2
TGTGCCAGCAGCTTAGGTGACTGGACGGATACCGGGGAGCTGTTTTTT
CASSLGDWTDTGELFF
>TRBJ2-5|.|once|TRBV5-4
TGTGCCAGCAGCCGGGGGTCAGGCGCAGAGACCCAGTACTTC
CASSRGSGAETQYF
>TRBJ2-2|TRBD2|.|TRBV9
TGTGCCAGCAGCGTAGGGACCAGCGGGAGGTACGGGGAGCTGTTTTTT
CASSVGTSGRYGELFF
>TRBJ2-7|TRBD1|.|TRBV4-1
TGCGCCAGCAGCCCATCTTTGGGACAGATTTACGAGCAGTACTTC
CASSPSLGQIYEQYF
>TRBJ2-7|TRBD1|.|TRBV10-1
TGCGCCAGCTCCCGATCGACAGGGCCAAACTCCTACGAGCAGTACTTC
CASSRSTGPNSYEQYF
>TRBJ1-5|.|once|TRBV5-3
TGTGCCAGAAGCTTGGCATCTCATTGGGGAAATCAGCCCCAGCATTTT
CARSLASHWGNQPQHF
>TRBJ2-7|TRBD1|few|TRBV27
TGTGCCAGCAGTTTAAAGGTCGACAGGGGCGAGCAGTACTTC
CASSLKVDRGEQYF
>TRBJ2-7|.|.|TRBV28
TGTGCCAGCAGTCTAGGAAACACCGGGACAAGGGGCTTC
CASSLGNTGTRGF
>TRBJ2-5|TRBD2|once|TRBV18
TGTGCCAGCTCACCAAACCAGCGGGAGGAAGAGACCCAGTACTTC
CASSPNQREEETQYF
>TRBJ2-6|TRBD2|.|TRBV7-8
TGTGCCAGCAGTCGACTCTTGGGACTAGCGGGAACCGGGGCCAACGTCCTGACTTTC
CASSRLLGLAGTGANVLTF
>TRBJ2-7|.|.|TRBV30
TGTGCCTGGAATCCCGGGTCCTACGAGCAGTACTTC
CAWNPGSYEQYF
>TRBJ2-7|.|.|TRBV28
TGTGCCAGCAATCATGCGGGCAGGAGCCTCTACGAGCAGTACTTC
CASNHAGRSLYEQYF
>TRBJ1-2|TRBD1|.|TRBV10-3
TGTGCCATCAGTGTACAATCCGGGACAGTCTATGGCTACACCTTC
CAISVQSGTVYGYTF
>TRBJ2-1|TRBD2|few|TRBV5-1
TGCGCCAGCAGCCCGGGACTAGCGGGAACAAATGAGCAGTTCTTC
CASSPGLAGTNEQFF
>TRBJ1-2|TRBD1|few|TRBV7-9
TGTGCCAGCAGCTCCCGACAGGGGGAAATCTATGGCTACACCTTC
CASSSRQGEIYGYTF
>TRBJ2-1|.|.|TRBV2
TGTGCCAGCACTCGACTCGTCTCCTACAATGAGCAGTTCTTC
CASTRLVSYNEQFF
>TRBJ2-1|TRBD2|.|TRBV30
TGTGCCTGTACTAGCGGGAGGGCCTCCTACAATGAGCAGTTCTTC
CACTSGRASYNEQFF
>TRBJ1-3|TRBD1|.|TRBV7-2
TGTGCCAGCAGCCTACAGACAGGGGTTGGAAACACCATATATTTT
CASSLQTGVGNTIYF
>TRBJ2-1|.|.|TRBV15
TGTGCCACCAGCAGAGCCCTTAGTGAGCAGTTCTTC
CATSRALSEQFF
>TRBJ2-1|.|.|TRBV7-9
TGTGCCAGCAGCTCGCCTCGGCGGGGCGAACCCTACAATGAGCAGTTCTTC
CASSSPRRGEPYNEQFF
>TRBJ2-1|TRBD2|.|TRBV7-2
TGTGCCAGCACATTAGCGGGGGCGGTCCTTTACAATGAGCAGTTCTTC
CASTLAGAVLYNEQFF
>TRBJ1-2|.|.|TRBV30
TGTGCCTGGGGTATTTCTCCACCCGGGACGGACACCTTC
CAWGISPPGTDTF
>TRBJ1-2|.|.|TRBV7-9
TGTGCCAGCAGCTTAGCGCCGACCATCACCTTC
CASSLAPTITF
>TRBJ2-1|TRBD2|.|TRBV4-1
TGCGCCAGCAGCCAAGGTAGCGGGAGGGCCCTTATAAATGAGCAGTTCTTC
CASSQGSGRALINEQFF
>TRBJ2-5|.|.|TRBV15
TGTGCCACCAGCAGTGGCCGGGACATCGGGGAGACCCAGTACTTC
CATSSGRDIGETQYF
>TRBJ2-6|.|many|TRBV27
TGTGCCAGCAGTCCCCGAGGGCCCTCTGGGGCCAACGTCCTGACTTTC
CASSPRGPSGANVLTF
>TRBJ1-2|TRBD1|.|TRBV7-9
TGTGCCAGCAGCCCCGAGGGGACAGGGGGGTCTGGCTACACCTTC
CASSPEGTGGSGYTF
>TRBJ2-7|.|.|TRBV28
TGTGCCAGCAGTCCACAGGGCTACGAGCAGTACTTC
CASSPQGYEQYF
>TRBJ2-2|TRBD2|.|TRBV7-9
TGTGCCAGCAGCTTATTAGCGGGAGAAACCGGGGAGCTGTTTTTT
CASSLLAGETGELFF
>TRBJ2-4|TRBD1|.|TRBV6-5
TGTGCCAGCAGTTACCTTCCGGGACAGGGGGAAAACATTCAGTACTTC
CASSYLPGQGENIQYF
>TRBJ2-7|TRBD2|.|TRBV5-4
TGTGCCAGTTCAGCGGGATGGGCCTACGAGCAGTACTTC
CASSAGWAYEQYF
>TRBJ1-2|.|.|TRBV10-3
TGTGCCATCAGTGCCGTCTATGGCTACACCTTC
CAISAVYGYTF
>TRBJ2-5|.|.|TRBV25-1
TGTGCCAGCAGTGCCCCGTGGCAGGCCGGACGGACCCAAGAGACCCAGTACTTC
CASSAPWQAGRTQETQYF
>TRBJ2-1|.|.|TRBV9
TGTGCCAGCAGCGTAGACGATCGTCCCCAATACAATGAGCAGTTCTTC
CASSVDDRPQYNEQFF
>TRBJ2-7|TRBD2|.|TRBV6-5
TGTGCCAGCGGGGCGGCTAGCGGGAGCTCCTACGAGCAGTACTTC
CASGAASGSSYEQYF